The clone carrying this TCR beta chain was seen at least ten times. Its antigen is not known. These data come from a study of identical twins. This CDR3 is built from 14 residues. Germline assignment: CDR1 MDHEN and CDR2 SYDVKM. The V gene end was trimmed by 7 bases and the J gene end by 2 bases; junction bases not matched to a gene: 7. Findings and caveats of the study: Insertions ran lower in abundant cord blood beta clonotypes, though not in memory repertoires. There is a chance that invariant MAIT and iNKT cells partially muddied zero-insertion analyses. Interpretation of the results relied on cross-sectional statistical analysis and not on following the same donors. Out-of-frame alpha sequences shared by twins were enriched for low generation probability.

TCRdb ran MiXCR on the 5' RACE reads and lists one entry per CDR3 protein. The sample consists of 550,000 to 800,000 distinct CDR3 sequences, about 7.1% of them appearing once. A further study also used this sample, focusing on yellow fever vaccine responses in identical twins.

The sequencing sample was made of PBMCs. V usage is TRBV28 and J usage is TRBJ2-7; 8 positions match TRBD1. The sequence was obtained from a woman aged 18-35 years in good health. The CDR3 nucleotides read TGTGCCAGCAACAACAGGGGGGCACCCTACGAGCAGTACGTC. Encoded protein: CASNNRGAPYEQYV.